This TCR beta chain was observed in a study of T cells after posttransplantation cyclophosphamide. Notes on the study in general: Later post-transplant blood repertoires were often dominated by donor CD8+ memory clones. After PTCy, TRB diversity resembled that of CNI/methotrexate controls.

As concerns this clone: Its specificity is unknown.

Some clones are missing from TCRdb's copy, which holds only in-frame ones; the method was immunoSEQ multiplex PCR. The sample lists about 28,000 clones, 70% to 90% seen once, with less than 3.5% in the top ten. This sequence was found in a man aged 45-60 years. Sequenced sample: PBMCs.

This chain's CDR3 is CASSHWWDRGTEAFF. The DNA of the CDR3 is TGTGCCAGCAGCCATTGGTGGGACAGGGGGACTGAAGCTTTCTTT. The chain joins TRBV5-6 to TRBJ1-1; 11 bases are a match to TRBD1. Germline lookup yields CDR1 SGHDT and CDR2 YYEEEE. Losses at the gene ends were 4 bases for V and 5 bases for J; bases not matched to a gene: 7. The CDR3 spans 15 residues.